This is a list of T cell receptor beta chains from one sample in a study of blood T cell repertoires in COVID-19. The data were produced by immunoSEQ multiplex PCR, yet TCRdb's version contains in-frame clones alone and is incomplete. In the table there are around 80,000 clones, about four fifths of which are singletons. The source material was peripheral blood. Receptors were obtained from a human donor in a cohort sampled during active COVID-19. Each CDR3 is given with its conserved first and last residue. The D gene is left open where the match is weak. Where a row states a size, it is once, few, many or the class of an expanded clone; other rows omit it.

clone_size: few; j_call: TRBJ2-7; d_call: .; v_call: TRBV7-9; cdr3_aa: CASSLVAGYEQYF; cdr3_nt: TGTGCCAGCAGCTTAGTGGCAGGGTACGAGCAGTACTTC
clone_size: .; j_call: TRBJ2-1; d_call: .; v_call: TRBV5-1; cdr3_aa: CASSLGAVGLYNEQFF; cdr3_nt: TGCGCCAGCAGCTTGGGAGCAGTGGGACTGTACAATGAGCAGTTCTTC
clone_size: .; j_call: TRBJ2-3; d_call: TRBD2; v_call: TRBV7-9; cdr3_aa: CASSPLGEGPDTQYF; cdr3_nt: TGTGCCAGCAGCCCGCTCGGGGAGGGGCCAGATACGCAGTATTTT
clone_size: .; j_call: TRBJ1-2; d_call: .; v_call: TRBV4-1; cdr3_aa: CASSQVFRKVDYGYTF; cdr3_nt: TGCGCCAGCAGCCAAGTCTTCAGGAAAGTTGACTATGGCTACACCTTC
clone_size: .; j_call: TRBJ1-3; d_call: .; v_call: TRBV6-1; cdr3_aa: CASSEDISGNTIYF; cdr3_nt: TGTGCCAGCAGTGAGGACATCTCTGGAAACACCATATATTTT
clone_size: .; j_call: TRBJ2-3; d_call: .; v_call: TRBV5-1; cdr3_aa: CASSSRVSTDTQYF; cdr3_nt: TGCGCCAGCAGCTCTCGGGTTTCCACAGATACGCAGTATTTT
clone_size: .; j_call: TRBJ2-2; d_call: TRBD2; v_call: TRBV18; cdr3_aa: CASSPTASGALGTGELFF; cdr3_nt: TGTGCCAGCTCACCAACGGCTAGCGGGGCTCTGGGCACCGGGGAGCTGTTTTTT
clone_size: few; j_call: TRBJ2-7; d_call: TRBD2; v_call: TRBV5-5; cdr3_aa: CASSLGLAASYEQYF; cdr3_nt: TGTGCCAGCAGCTTGGGACTAGCGGCTTCCTACGAGCAGTACTTC
clone_size: .; j_call: TRBJ1-3; d_call: .; v_call: TRBV4-2; cdr3_aa: CASSQAARSPGNTIYF; cdr3_nt: TGTGCCAGCAGCCAAGCTGCGCGAAGTCCCGGAAACACCATATATTTT
clone_size: .; j_call: TRBJ1-1; d_call: .; v_call: TRBV10-3; cdr3_aa: CATSTGTPNTEAFF; cdr3_nt: TGTGCCACCAGTACCGGGACACCAAACACTGAAGCTTTCTTT
clone_size: .; j_call: TRBJ2-2; d_call: TRBD2; v_call: TRBV10-1; cdr3_aa: CASSVSGSTGELFF; cdr3_nt: TGCGCCAGCAGTGTTAGCGGGTCCACCGGGGAGCTGTTTTTT
clone_size: .; j_call: TRBJ1-2; d_call: .; v_call: TRBV11-2; cdr3_aa: CASSSSGDGYTF; cdr3_nt: TGTGCCAGCTCGTCATCAGGGGACGGCTACACCTTC
clone_size: .; j_call: TRBJ2-5; d_call: .; v_call: TRBV6-6; cdr3_aa: CASSYGAGADQETQYF; cdr3_nt: TGTGCCAGCAGTTACGGGGCGGGGGCCGACCAAGAGACCCAGTACTTC
clone_size: .; j_call: TRBJ2-1; d_call: TRBD2; v_call: TRBV18; cdr3_aa: CASSLIAGGLTYNEQFF; cdr3_nt: TGTGCCAGCTCACTCATAGCGGGGGGTTTAACCTACAATGAGCAGTTCTTC
clone_size: .; j_call: TRBJ2-2; d_call: .; v_call: TRBV27; cdr3_aa: CASSPRMAAGELFF; cdr3_nt: TGTGCCAGCAGTCCCAGGATGGCAGCCGGGGAGCTGTTTTTT
clone_size: .; j_call: TRBJ1-2; d_call: .; v_call: TRBV18; cdr3_aa: CASSSDIGYTF; cdr3_nt: TGTGCCAGCTCATCGGACATTGGCTACACCTTC
clone_size: .; j_call: TRBJ2-1; d_call: .; v_call: TRBV28; cdr3_aa: CASSLGGGEQFF; cdr3_nt: TGTGCCAGCAGTTTGGGGGGGGGCGAGCAGTTCTTC
clone_size: few; j_call: TRBJ2-1; d_call: .; v_call: TRBV19; cdr3_aa: CASSPQGPGQFF; cdr3_nt: TGTGCCAGTAGTCCACAGGGCCCCGGGCAGTTCTTC
clone_size: once; j_call: TRBJ2-1; d_call: TRBD1; v_call: TRBV5-1; cdr3_aa: CASRLQGTDLPNEQFF; cdr3_nt: TGCGCCAGCAGGTTACAAGGGACAGACCTCCCCAATGAGCAGTTCTTC
clone_size: once; j_call: TRBJ2-5; d_call: TRBD2; v_call: TRBV5-4; cdr3_aa: CASSLGASGSGTQYF; cdr3_nt: TGTGCCAGCAGCTTGGGTGCTAGCGGGTCCGGGACCCAGTACTTC
clone_size: .; j_call: TRBJ2-1; d_call: .; v_call: TRBV12-3/TRBV12-4; cdr3_aa: CASSSARPNEQFF; cdr3_nt: TGTGCCAGCAGTTCAGCGCGTCCTAATGAGCAGTTCTTC
clone_size: .; j_call: TRBJ2-6; d_call: .; v_call: TRBV3-1/TRBV3-2; cdr3_aa: CASSPVLGDGSFGANVLTF; cdr3_nt: TGTGCCAGCAGCCCCGTCTTAGGAGACGGTTCCTTTGGGGCCAACGTCCTGACTTTC
clone_size: medium-sized; j_call: TRBJ1-2; d_call: TRBD1; v_call: TRBV7-9; cdr3_aa: CASSSTTGDYGYTF; cdr3_nt: TGTGCCAGCAGCTCCACGACAGGGGACTATGGCTACACCTTC
clone_size: .; j_call: TRBJ2-3; d_call: .; v_call: TRBV3-1/TRBV3-2; cdr3_aa: CASSQAFRDTQYF; cdr3_nt: TGTGCCAGCAGCCAAGCCTTTCGGGATACGCAGTATTTT